Listed here is a single TCR beta chain. The data stem from a study of T cell responses to AZD1222 COVID-19 vaccine. Clones were sequenced by immunoSEQ multiplex PCR, and TCRdb holds only the in-frame ones, with some missing. The sample comprises more than 110,000 clones, approximately 92% of which are singletons, and about 3% rests with the top ten. Germline CDR1 is SGHRS and CDR2 is YFSETQ. Trimming stripped 1 base from V and 4 bases from J, with 4 bases between. This CDR3 has 12 amino acids. The chain employs TRBV5-1 and TRBJ2-3; D remains ambiguous. The specimen comprised peripheral blood, sampled on day 0 of AZD1222 vaccination. The TCR sequence derives from an adult in good health. The CDR3 loop is CASSLRADTQYF. DNA for the CDR3: TGCGCCAGCAGCTTGAGGGCAGATACGCAGTATTTT.